The 8 T cell receptor beta chains presented below share a single source sample, sequenced in a study of CD4 T cells in relation to SARS-CoV-2 and coronaviruses. Measured with immunoSEQ multiplex PCR; TCRdb has only the in-frame clones, and not every one. The table records some 60,000 clones, about 91% of them present only once. The sequenced material came from naive CD4+ T cells from PBMCs. Subset noted: naive CD4+ T cells isolated by negative enrichment. Every receptor here comes from an adult with COVID-19.

The chain joins TRBV20-1 to TRBJ1-6; no reliable D call. The CDR3 is made up of 10 amino acids. V lost 0 bases to trimming and J lost 12 bases, with 3 bases between them. Germline CDR1 and CDR2: DFQATT and SNEGSKA (reference sequence). This chain's CDR3 is CSARDLPLHF. For the CDR3, the DNA is TGCAGTGCTAGAGATCTACCCCTCCACTTT.

V and J are TRBV28 and TRBJ2-7, with 9 bases aligning to TRBD1. From germline, CDR1 is MDHEN and CDR2 SYDVKM. The J segment lost 1 base and the V segment lost 6 bases, leaving 7 bases of the junction unmatched. The CDR3 is made up of 15 amino acids. The CDR3, as DNA: TGTGCCAGCAGGGCGTCCGGGACAGGGTCCTACGAGCAGTACTTC. It encodes CASRASGTGSYEQYF.

This chain uses TRBV6-5 with TRBJ2-1, with D possibly being TRBD2 (6 bases). With 6 bases removed from V and 14 bases from J, the gap between germline ends came to 17 bases. The CDR3 consists of 12 residues. Per the germline V gene, CDR1 is MNHEY and CDR2 is SVGAGI. The CDR3 is CASRRGTESEFF. The CDR3 region has the DNA TGTGCCAGCAGGCGCGGGACGGAGTCGGAGTTCTTC.

The chain carries TRBV2 and TRBJ2-5; D call uncertain. The V end lost 2 bases, the J end lost 4 bases, and 11 bases lay between the germline ends. Germline V gene data show CDR1 as SNHLY and CDR2 as FYNNEI. CDR3 length: 14 amino acids. In DNA, the CDR3 is TGTGCCAGCAGTGAACTGGCTAGTGGAGAGACCCAGTACTTC. Amino acid sequence: CASSELASGETQYF.

The V call is TRBV30, the J call TRBJ2-3, with D unresolved. The CDR3 totals 15 residues. Germline V gene lookup returns CDR1 GTSNPN and CDR2 SVGIG (reference sequence). The V end lost 5 bases, the J end lost 1 base, and 16 bases lay between the germline ends. This CDR3 is CAWARLHQGTDTQYF. The CDR3 nucleotides are TGTGCCTGGGCCAGACTCCATCAGGGCACAGATACGCAGTATTTT. Full variable domain (rest looked up from reference TRBV30 and TRBJ2-3): SQTIHQWPATLVQPVGSPLSLECTVEGTSNPNLYWYRQAAGRGLQLLFYSVGIGQISSEVPQNLSASRPQDRQFILSSKKLLLSDSGFYLCAWARLHQGTDTQYFGPGTRLTVL.

The chain is built from TRBV5-1 and TRBJ2-6, with TRBD2 identical over 10 bases. The trim removed 4 bases at V and 0 bases at J, leaving 4 bases unmatched. CDR3 length: 17 amino acids. Germline V gene sequence: CDR1 SGHRS, CDR2 YFSETQ. The CDR3 region is CASSALAGASGANVLTF. In DNA form, the CDR3 reads TGCGCCAGCAGCGCGCTAGCGGGAGCCTCTGGGGCCAACGTCCTGACTTTC.

The chain combines TRBV4-1 with TRBJ2-7; D tentatively reads TRBD1 or TRBD2 (6 bases each). CDR3 length: 15 residues. The ends were cut back, 3 bases at V and 3 bases at J, with 15 bases in the middle. Germline loops: CDR1 MGHRA, CDR2 YSYEKL. The CDR3 protein is CASSHGAGHVYEQYF. The DNA of the CDR3 is TGCGCCAGCAGCCATGGGGCGGGACACGTCTACGAGCAGTACTTC.

CDR3: CASNREFDEQYF. CDR3 DNA: TGTGCCAGCAACAGGGAATTCGACGAGCAGTACTTC. The gene calls are TRBV2 and TRBJ2-7; D perhaps matches TRBD1 (6 bases). This CDR3 comprises 12 residues. Germline lookup yields CDR1 SNHLY and CDR2 FYNNEI. Between the trimmed V and J ends, which lost 7 bases and 5 bases, there was a span of 12 bases. The full variable domain, its missing parts supplied by reference TRBV2 and TRBJ2-7, is EPEVTQTPSHQVTQMGQEVILRCVPISNHLYFYWYRQILGQKVEFLVSFYNNEISEKSEIFDDQFSVERPDGSNFTLKIRSTKLEDSAMYFCASNREFDEQYFGPGTRLTVT.